This section outlines one T cell receptor beta chain sequence together with its context. These data belong to a study of blood T cell repertoires in COVID-19. Turning to the study itself: COVID-19 samples, acute and convalescent, were from the United States, Italy and Spain. Sources were T cells, B-cell-depleted T cells, or PBMCs; the material itself was cDNA or gDNA.

Original methodology: Amplified reference gene primers provided the basis for estimating nucleated cell counts. Clones were read by immunoSEQ multiplex PCR, and TCRdb kept only the in-frame ones, dropping some. From that table come the V and J calls and clone size; the DNA was used to work out D and trimming. The sample contains approximately 210,000 clones, roughly nine tenths of which appear only once. This TCR was recovered from a man aged 35 to 55 with acute or convalescent COVID-19. The sequenced sample was peripheral blood.

CDR3 bases: TGTGCCAGCAGCCCAGGGGGCAATTACTATGGCTACACCTTC. Translated: CASSPGGNYYGYTF. V and J are TRBV3-1 (or the pseudogene TRBV3-2) and TRBJ1-2; 8 bases line up with TRBD1. The CDR3 totals 14 residues. J gave up 3 bases and V 4 bases, and 4 bases lay outside the gene matches. Per germline, CDR1 LGHDT and CDR2 YNNKEL (reference sequence).